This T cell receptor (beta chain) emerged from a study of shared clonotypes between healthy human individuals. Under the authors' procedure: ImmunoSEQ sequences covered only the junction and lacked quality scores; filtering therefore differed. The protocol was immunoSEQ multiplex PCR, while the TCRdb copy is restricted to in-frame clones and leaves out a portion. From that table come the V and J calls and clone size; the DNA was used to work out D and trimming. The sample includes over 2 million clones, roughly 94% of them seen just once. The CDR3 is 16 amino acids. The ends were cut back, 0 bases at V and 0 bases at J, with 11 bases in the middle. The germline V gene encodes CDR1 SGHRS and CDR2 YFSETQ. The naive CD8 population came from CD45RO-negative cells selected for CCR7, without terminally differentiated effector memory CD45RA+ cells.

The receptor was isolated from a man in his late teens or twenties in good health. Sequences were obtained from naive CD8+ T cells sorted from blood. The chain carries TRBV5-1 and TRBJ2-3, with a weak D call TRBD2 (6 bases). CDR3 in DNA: TGCGCCAGCAGCTTGGAGTCCGGGACTAGCACAGATACGCAGTATTTT. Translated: CASSLESGTSTDTQYF.